Each of the 27 T cell receptor beta chains below was sequenced from the same sample in a study of blood T cell repertoires in COVID-19 (dated by TCRdb to 2018 to 2020). The library came from the immunoSEQ multiplex PCR assay. Here the immuneACCESS table is served through TCRdb, limited to in-frame sequences with V and J called. Missing clones are a known gap in these copies; in checked studies unresolved V genes cover under half, and the rest lacks a known reason. The sample has some 380,000 clones on record, approximately 87% of them singletons. Approximately 1.3% of the sample lies in the top ten. Sequencing input: PBMCs or T cells enriched from blood (not recorded which). These receptors were collected from a man in his thirties or forties who had recovered from COVID-19.

The rearrangement joins TRBV7-8 to TRBJ1-6; TRBD1 matches at 7 bases. Germline V gene data show CDR1 as SGHVS and CDR2 as FQNEAQ. V gave up 5 bases and J gave up 0 bases; unmatched junction bases: 10. The CDR3 spans 18 residues. CDR3 amino acids: CASSLDRKVASYNSPLHF. The DNA for the CDR3 is TGTGCCAGCAGCCTGGACAGGAAAGTGGCCTCCTATAATTCACCCCTCCACTTT.

The chain employs TRBV18 and TRBJ1-5; TRBD1 matches at 9 bases. The J segment lost 9 bases and the V segment lost 6 bases, leaving 15 bases of the junction unmatched. The CDR3 sequence is 16 residues long. Germline V gives CDR1 KGHSH, CDR2 LQKENI. Here the CDR3 reads CASSAGRQGGKMPQHF. The CDR3 DNA follows: TGTGCCAGCTCGGCCGGGCGACAGGGGGGGAAGATGCCCCAGCATTTT. Drawing the rest from reference TRBV18 and TRBJ1-5, the complete variable domain is NAGVMQNPRHLVRRRGQEARLRCSPMKGHSHVYWYRQLPEEGLKFMVYLQKENIIDESGMPKERFSAEFPKEGPSILRIQQVVRGDSAAYFCASSAGRQGGKMPQHFGDGTRLSIL.

CDR3 nucleotide sequence: TGTGCCAGCAGCTTCCTCGCGGAGGGAAAACTGTTTTTT. Translated, it gives CASSFLAEGKLFF. This chain links TRBV5-4 with TRBJ1-4, with unresolved D. Germline V CDR1 and CDR2: SGHNT, YYREEE (reference sequence). This CDR3 spans 13 amino acids. Trimming removed 2 bases at V and 10 bases at J, with 12 bases between. The full variable domain, completed using reference TRBV5-4 and TRBJ1-4, is ETGVTQSPTHLIKTRGQQVTLRCSSQSGHNTVSWYQQALGQGPQFIFQYYREEENGRGNFPPRFSGLQFPNYSSELNVNALELDDSALYLCASSFLAEGKLFFGSGTQLSVL.

This chain uses TRBV2 with TRBJ1-4; TRBD1 aligns across 7 bases. The CDR3 covers 15 residues. Per the germline V gene, CDR1 is SNHLY and CDR2 is FYNNEI. Losses at the gene ends were 5 bases for V and 7 bases for J; bases not matched to a gene: 10. The CDR3, as DNA: TGTGCCAGCAGTTGGGGATCGACAGGGAGTGAAAAACTGTTTTTT. Residues: CASSWGSTGSEKLFF.

V usage is TRBV4-3 and J usage is TRBJ2-1, with D possibly being TRBD1 (6 bases). Germline-derived CDR1 and CDR2 are LGHNA and YSLEER. Between the trimmed V and J ends, which lost 0 bases and 6 bases, there was a span of 12 bases. The CDR3 has 15 residues. CDR3 loop: CASSQDHSGANEQFF. DNA of the CDR3: TGCGCCAGCAGCCAAGATCATTCAGGGGCCAATGAGCAGTTCTTC.

This rearrangement joins TRBV12-3 or TRBV12-4 to TRBJ1-1, with 8 nucleotides matching TRBD1. This CDR3 region has 13 residues. V lost 6 bases to trimming and J lost 4 bases; unmatched junction nucleotides: 4. The CDR3 DNA reads as TGTGCCAGCAGGCAGGGGGCACCCACTGAAGCTTTCTTT. Its protein is CASRQGAPTEAFF.

This chain uses TRBV6-4 with TRBJ1-6; 11 bases align to TRBD1. The trim removed 2 bases at V and 9 bases at J, leaving 0 bases unmatched. Germline CDR1 and CDR2: MRHNA and SNTAGT. The CDR3 length is 14 residues. The CDR3 spells CASSDGQGASPLHF. CDR3 DNA sequence: TGTGCCAGCAGTGACGGACAGGGGGCTTCACCCCTCCACTTT.

The J gene is TRBJ1-1, the V gene TRBV7-6; D uncertain. V was pared by 6 bases and J by 1 base, with 9 bases between. This CDR3 contains 13 residues. The germline V gene encodes CDR1 SGHVS and CDR2 FNYEAQ. The DNA for the CDR3 is TGTGCCAGCAGTCTAGACCAGAACACTGAAGCTTTCTTT. Residues: CASSLDQNTEAFF.

The chain links TRBV14 to TRBJ1-2, with 8 bases fitting TRBD1. Losses at the gene ends were 4 bases for V and 3 bases for J; bases not matched to a gene: 16. The CDR3 runs 18 residues. In germline, CDR1 is SGHDN, CDR2 FVKESK. DNA for the CDR3: TGTGCCAGCAGCCCCCTCGACTTTGGACAGGGTAAAGACTATGGCTACACCTTC. It translates to CASSPLDFGQGKDYGYTF. Variable domain in full (rest from reference TRBV14 and TRBJ1-2): EAGVTQFPSHSVIEKGQTVTLRCDPISGHDNLYWYRRVMGKEIKFLLHFVKESKQDESGMPNNRFLAERTGGTYSTLKVQPAELEDSGVYFCASSPLDFGQGKDYGYTFGSGTRLTVV.

V and J are TRBV19 and TRBJ2-3; TRBD1 is a possible D gene (5 bases). The CDR3 loop spans 17 amino acids. CDR1 is LNHDA and CDR2 is SQIVND in the germline V gene (reference sequence). With 1 base removed from V and 2 bases from J, the gap between germline ends came to 16 bases. CDR3 sequence: CASSIGTSAFSTDTQYF. CDR3 DNA: TGTGCCAGTAGTATAGGGACATCGGCATTCTCCACAGATACGCAGTATTTT.

This clone was observed a few times. This chain links TRBV7-2 with TRBJ1-6, with a weak D call TRBD1 (6 bases). Germline assignment: CDR1 SGHTA and CDR2 FQGNSA. The CDR3 contains 15 residues. The ends were cut back, 5 bases at V and 5 bases at J, with 13 bases in the middle. CDR3 protein: CASSTQGLDNSPLHF. The CDR3 DNA reads TGTGCCAGCAGCACACAGGGATTGGATAATTCACCCCTCCACTTT.

The rearrangement uses TRBV2 and TRBJ1-6, with 9 bases aligning to TRBD1. Germline-derived CDR1 and CDR2 are SNHLY and FYNNEI. The V segment lost 3 bases and the J segment 9 bases; nucleotides outside the gene matches: 9. The CDR3 runs to 16 residues. CDR3 nucleotide sequence: TGTGCCAGCAGTGATCGTTTAGGGACAGGGAGTTCACCCCTCCACTTT. Protein product: CASSDRLGTGSSPLHF.

This chain joins TRBV11-2 and TRBJ2-7; perhaps TRBD2 as D (5 bases). The V end was cut by 5 bases, the J end by 0 bases, with 14 bases between. This CDR3 is 15 amino acids long. Germline CDR1 is SGHAT and CDR2 is FQNNGV. CDR3 loop: CASSPERGLSYEQYF. CDR3 sequence (DNA): TGTGCCAGCAGCCCGGAGCGAGGGCTCTCCTACGAGCAGTACTTC.

This clone came up a few times. This chain connects TRBV7-2 to TRBJ2-5; 8 positions match TRBD2. The CDR3 extends over 16 amino acids. CDR1 is SGHTA and CDR2 is FQGNSA in the germline V gene. Unmatched junction bases numbered 7, after V lost 4 bases and J lost 0 bases. In nucleotides, the CDR3 is TGTGCCAGCAGCTCGACTAGCGCAACGTACCAAGAGACCCAGTACTTC. This sequence encodes CASSSTSATYQETQYF.

This chain links TRBV6-2 or TRBV6-3 with TRBJ1-2; D might be TRBD1 (5 bases). Per germline, CDR1 MNHEY and CDR2 SVGEGT. The CDR3 loop spans 15 amino acids. Trimming removed 0 bases from V and 4 bases from J, with 12 bases in between. Here the CDR3 DNA reads TGTGCCAGCAGTTACTCAAACCGCGGGGGCTATGGCTACACCTTC. This gives the protein CASSYSNRGGYGYTF.

Only one count was recorded for this clone. The chain recombines TRBV6-5 with TRBJ2-5; D might be TRBD2 (6 bases). This CDR3 has 14 amino acids. Germline V CDR1 and CDR2: MNHEY, SVGAGI. The V end was cut by 7 bases, the J end by 4 bases, with 16 bases between. The CDR3 protein is CASNPRGWGETQYF. CDR3 coding DNA: TGTGCCAGCAACCCCCGGGGGTGGGGAGAGACCCAGTACTTC.

The table lists this clone with a count of one. The chain is built from TRBV6-2 or TRBV6-3 and TRBJ2-7; 9 nucleotides line up with TRBD1. V shed 1 base and J 3 bases; nucleotides not matched to a gene: 4. The CDR3 extends over 15 amino acids. CDR1 is MNHEY, CDR2 SVGEGT, per germline. CDR3 DNA sequence: TGTGCCAGCAGTTACTTCGGACAGGGGATCTACGAGCAGTACTTC. Its protein product is CASSYFGQGIYEQYF.

The gene calls are TRBV9 and TRBJ1-2; the D gene is possibly TRBD1 (6 bases). The germline CDR1 and CDR2 sequences are SGDLS and YYNGEE. V shed 4 bases and J shed 5 bases, with 9 bases lying between them. The CDR3 has 12 amino acids. In DNA form, the CDR3 reads TGTGCCAGCAGCACAGGACAGTATGGCTACACCTTC. It codes for CASSTGQYGYTF. The complete variable domain, with remaining parts taken from reference TRBV9 and TRBJ1-2, reads DSGVTQTPKHLITATGQRVTLRCSPRSGDLSVYWYQQSLDQGLQFLIQYYNGEERAKGNILERFSAQQFPDLHSELNLSSLELGDSALYFCASSTGQYGYTFGSGTRLTVV.

As regards this clone: Other DNA sequences in this sample translate to the same CDR3. This chain links TRBV12-3 or TRBV12-4 with TRBJ2-2; D uncertain. V lost 6 bases to trimming and J lost 2 bases, with 4 bases between them. CDR3 length equals 12 residues. As DNA, the CDR3 is TGTGCCAGCAGCACAAACACCGGGGAGCTGTTTTTT. It is translated as CASSTNTGELFF.

The V call is TRBV1, the J call TRBJ1-4; TRBD1, the table's D call, was not compared with the DNA. TRBV1 is reported as a pseudogene. The CDR3 is made up of 15 amino acids. The CDR3 reads CTSSQNRGVLEKLFF. The CDR3 DNA sequence: TGCACCAGCAGCCAAAACAGGGGTGTCTTGGAAAAACTGTTTTTT.

This chain joins TRBV6-2 or TRBV6-3 and TRBJ2-7; TRBD2 aligns across 9 bases. With V trimmed by 4 bases and J by 7 bases, 5 bases remained unmatched. Germline V gene lookup returns CDR1 MNHEY and CDR2 SVGEGT. The CDR3 runs to 13 residues. The DNA for the CDR3 is TGTGCCAGCAGTTGGGGACTAGCAGGGGAGCAGTACTTC. It encodes CASSWGLAGEQYF.

The DNA of the CDR3 is TGTGCCAGCAGCACCTCCCCATTACAGGGAAACTATGGCTACACCTTC. Translating gives CASSTSPLQGNYGYTF. V usage is TRBV7-2 and J usage is TRBJ1-2, with D maybe TRBD1 (6 bases). Germline CDR1 is SGHTA and CDR2 is FQGNSA. The CDR3 is 16 residues long. Trimming left V 5 bases short and J 2 bases short, with 18 bases between.

The V call is TRBV27, the J call TRBJ2-7; 7 bases are a match to TRBD2. The J segment lost 3 bases and the V segment lost 1 base, leaving 6 bases of the junction unmatched. Germline V gene sequence: CDR1 MNHEY, CDR2 SMNVEV (reference sequence). CDR3 length: 15 amino acids. CDR3 bases: TGTGCCAGCAGTTTATATCCCGGGGGGAGCTACGAGCAGTACTTC. This sequence encodes CASSLYPGGSYEQYF.

The chain links TRBV21-1 to TRBJ2-3; the table's D call of TRBD1 was not tested on the DNA. TRBV21-1 is a recognized pseudogene. This CDR3 region has 20 residues. The CDR3 here is CASSPRTDSLPNKHTDTQYF. The CDR3 DNA sequence: TGTGCCAGCAGCCCACGAACGGACAGTCTTCCGAATAAACACACAGATACGCAGTATTTT.

This clone was recorded only once. This chain connects TRBV19 to TRBJ1-1; possible D gene TRBD1, 6 bases. Trimming took off 6 bases at V and 0 bases at J, with 14 bases between the two ends. The CDR3 runs 15 residues. Germline V lookup: CDR1 LNHDA, CDR2 SQIVND (reference sequence). The CDR3 DNA reads as TGTGCCAGTAGCGACAGGTGGATCATGAACACTGAAGCTTTCTTT. Protein: CASSDRWIMNTEAFF.

This clone was counted a single time. The rearrangement uses TRBV4-2 and TRBJ2-3; TRBD2 might be the D (5 bases). The length of the CDR3 is 15 residues. Germline V gene lookup returns CDR1 LGHNA and CDR2 YNFKEQ. The V end was cut by 1 base, the J end by 0 bases, with 8 bases between. The CDR3 spells CASSQGGASTDTQYF. Here the CDR3 DNA reads TGTGCCAGCAGCCAAGGGGGAGCTAGCACAGATACGCAGTATTTT.

The rearrangement links TRBV4-1 to TRBJ2-2; D call uncertain. The CDR3 contains 14 residues. The germline V gene encodes CDR1 MGHRA and CDR2 YSYEKL. The V end was cut by 1 base, the J end by 8 bases, with 11 bases between. The CDR3 sequence is CASSQVGLRGELFF. The CDR3 coding sequence is TGCGCCAGCAGCCAAGTCGGTTTAAGAGGGGAGCTGTTTTTT.